The clone carrying this TCR beta chain occurred a few times. The antigen remains unidentified. The data derive from a study of vaccination and CD4 T cells after COVID-19. Study-level information: The authors gave control cultures a CEFX pool, an HIV-1 Nef pool, or no peptide.

Germline CDR1 MNHEY, CDR2 SVGEGT. This CDR3 contains 15 residues. V was shortened by 0 bases and J by 4 bases, with 11 bases between the two germline ends. Sequencing of DNA taken from cultured CD4+ T cells relied on the Oncomine TCR Beta short-read assay. TCRdb processed the PCR reads anew with MiXCR; each CDR3 protein has one entry. This table has 7,500 to 10,000 distinct CDR3 sequences, approximately 61% appearing once. The treatment: approximately 10-day PBMC culture with coronavirus spike peptide pools or control peptides (ViraFEST assay). Positive PCR results dated from March to December 2020, before the US Alpha, Beta and Delta variants.

The V call is TRBV6-2 or TRBV6-3, the J call TRBJ2-3; a possible D gene is TRBD2 (6 bases). The material was cultured CD4+ T cells from blood, obtained after SARS-CoV-2 vaccination. The TCR originated in a human donor with COVID-19. As DNA, the CDR3 is TGTGCCAGCAGTTACTCGGCGGGGCTCTCAGATACGCAGTATTTT. Translation gives CASSYSAGLSDTQYF.